The entry that follows covers one T cell receptor (beta chain) sequence. Its cognate antigen is unknown. The sample belongs to a study of shared clonotypes between healthy human individuals. Study conclusions and caveats: An expected dependence of interdonor clonotype sharing on sequencing depth was noted.

Libraries were prepared by immunoSEQ multiplex PCR; TCRdb keeps only in-frame clonotypes and omits some of them. In the table there are 2 million or so clones, less than 95% of which are singletons. Germline values: CDR1 MNHEY, CDR2 SVGAGI. Trimming removed 0 bases from V and 0 bases from J, with 11 bases in between. The CDR3 loop spans 16 amino acids. CD8 cells classed as naive were CD45RO-negative and positively selected for CCR7, excluding terminally differentiated effector memory CD45RA+ cells. This receptor was taken from a man younger than 35 in good health. The chain has TRBV6-5 and TRBJ1-1; D unresolved. Sequenced input: naive CD8+ T cells sorted from blood. CDR3 loop: CASSYSNLNMNTEAFF. The CDR3 DNA is TGTGCCAGCAGTTACTCGAACTTAAACATGAACACTGAAGCTTTCTTT.